The next 4 T cell receptor beta chains were all read from a single sample in a study of immune heterogeneity within non-small cell lung tumors. It was a multiplex PCR that amplified TCR beta CDR3, with 32 V and 13 J primers. Each CDR3 protein is one row after TCRdb ran MiXCR on the multiplex PCR reads. The sample records 8,500 to 13,000 distinct CDR3 sequences, under 35% being singletons. Template material for each sample was 500 to 650 ng of bulk tumor genomic DNA. The authors collected several far-apart biopsies from each primary tumor during surgery. Patients underwent curative surgery for non-small cell lung cancer (untreated and newly diagnosed). Input material: lung tumor tissue. The receptors stem from a woman aged 45-59 years with non-small cell lung cancer.

By sample fraction, this clonotype is medium-sized. The chain is built from TRBV6-1 and TRBJ1-1; 10 positions match TRBD1. Germline CDR1 and CDR2: MNHNS and SASEGT. This CDR3 has 14 residues. The V gene end was trimmed by 7 bases and the J gene end by 5 bases; junction bases not matched to a gene: 7. The CDR3 reads CASTGQGVWTEAFF. Written as DNA, the CDR3 is TGTGCCAGCACCGGACAGGGGGTGTGGACTGAAGCTTTCTTT.

Details on this clonotype: A much larger clone differs by one base, so this may be a read error. The chain joins TRBV7-9 to TRBJ2-1; TRBD1 aligns across 8 bases. The germline gives CDR1 SEHNR, CDR2 FQNEAQ (reference sequence). The CDR3 consists of 11 residues. V dropped 8 bases and J dropped 8; count of bases not matched to a gene: 2. The CDR3 DNA reads as TGTGCCAGCGGACAGGGTGATGAGCAGTTCTTC. This codes for CASGQGDEQFF. Complete variable domain (other parts from reference TRBV7-9 and TRBJ2-1): DTGVSQNPRHKITKRGQNVTFRCDPISEHNRLYWYRQTLGQGPEFLTYFQNEAQLEKSRLLSDRFSAERPKGSFSTLEIQRTEQGDSAMYLCASGQGDEQFFGPGTRLTVL.

The chain uses TRBV18 and TRBJ1-1; D gene ambiguous. Looked up from germline, CDR1 is KGHSH and CDR2 is LQKENI. This CDR3 contains 15 residues. Deletions cut 6 bases from V and 4 bases from J, with 18 bases between. Here the CDR3 reads CASSPRNEFGTEAFF. As DNA, the CDR3 is TGTGCCAGCTCCCCTCGGAACGAATTCGGCACTGAAGCTTTCTTT.

Points on this clonotype: Since a much larger clone is just one base distant, this may be a read error. The V call is TRBV29-1, the J call TRBJ2-7; no definite D call. Germline assignment: CDR1 SQVTM and CDR2 ANQGSEA. The CDR3 covers 11 residues. Trimming stripped 6 bases from V and 2 bases from J, with 8 bases between. CDR3 sequence (DNA): TGCAGCGTCGCGTACGCCTACGAGCAGTACTTC. It yields the protein CSVAYAYEQYF.